This TCR beta chain stems from a study of T cell changes during pregnancy in multiple sclerosis. The protocol was immunoSEQ multiplex PCR, while the TCRdb copy is restricted to in-frame clones and leaves out a portion. The sample includes some 69,000 clones, 90% to 95% of them seen just once. This clonotype was obtained from a female donor in good health, enrolled as a control in a pregnancy study. Source: peripheral blood, taken in the second trimester of pregnancy.

The CDR3 protein is CASSLWDLFSSGANVLTF. CDR3 sequence (DNA): TGCGCCAGCAGCCTATGGGACTTATTTAGCTCTGGGGCCAACGTCCTGACTTTC. The rearrangement joins TRBV5-1 to TRBJ2-6, with D possibly TRBD2 on 6 matching bases. Germline V lookup: CDR1 SGHRS, CDR2 YFSETQ. The length of the CDR3 is 18 residues. Deletions cut 4 bases from V and 0 bases from J, with 17 bases between.